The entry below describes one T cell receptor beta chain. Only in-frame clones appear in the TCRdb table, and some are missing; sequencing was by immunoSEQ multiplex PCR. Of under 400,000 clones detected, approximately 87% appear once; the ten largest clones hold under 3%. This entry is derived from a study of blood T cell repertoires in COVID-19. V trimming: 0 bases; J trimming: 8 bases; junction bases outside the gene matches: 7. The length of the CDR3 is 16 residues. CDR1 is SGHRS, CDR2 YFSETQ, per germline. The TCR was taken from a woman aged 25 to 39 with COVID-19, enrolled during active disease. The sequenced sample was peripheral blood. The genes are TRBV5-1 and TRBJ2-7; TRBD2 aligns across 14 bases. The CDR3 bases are TGCGCCAGCAGCTTGGGGGGGACTAGCGGGAGTTCTCAGCAGTACTTC. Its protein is CASSLGGTSGSSQQYF.